The 32 T cell receptor beta chains given below trace back to one sample, sequenced in a study of T cells after yellow fever vaccination. In TCRdb, the 5' RACE reads were re-called with MiXCR into one record per CDR3 protein. Of more than 200,000 distinct CDR3 sequences listed, roughly 4% are singletons. The input for sequencing was PBMCs, taken 15 days after the yellow fever booster vaccination. The receptors were gathered from a man between 18 and 35 years old who received the YFV17D yellow fever vaccine.

This clonotype was seen many times. The chain has TRBV5-6 and TRBJ2-3, with D perhaps matching TRBD1 or TRBD2 (6 bases each). Trimming stripped 4 bases from V and 8 bases from J, with 20 bases between. Germline V lookup: CDR1 SGHDT, CDR2 YYEEEE. This CDR3 spans 15 amino acids. CDR3 DNA: TGTGCCAGCAGCCCCGGGCGGGGACACGGTGCTACGCAGTATTTT. Amino acids: CASSPGRGHGATQYF.

In its sample, this clonotype was seen many times. V is TRBV5-6 and J is TRBJ2-7; D is uncertain. There are 13 residues in the CDR3. V was clipped by 0 bases and J by 3 bases, with 7 bases between them. CDR1 SGHDT and CDR2 YYEEEE come from the germline V gene. CDR3 coding DNA: TGTGCCAGCAGCTTGGGCAGCCTCTACGAGCAGTACGTC. It translates to CASSLGSLYEQYV.

This clonotype was detected a few times. This chain joins TRBV2 and TRBJ1-3; D gene ambiguous. CDR1 is SNHLY and CDR2 is FYNNEI in the germline V gene. Trimming took 2 bases from V and 8 from J, leaving 16 bases between them. The CDR3 runs to 15 residues. CDR3 sequence (DNA): TGTGCCAGCAGTGAAATACCAGGTTGGGGAGACACCATATATTTT. Amino acid sequence: CASSEIPGWGDTIYF.

This clonotype has only a few counts. The chain couples TRBV5-4 to TRBJ2-3; D is possibly TRBD2 (5 bases). The germline V gene encodes CDR1 SGHNT and CDR2 YYREEE (reference sequence). The CDR3 totals 15 residues. Trimming took 1 base from V and 1 from J, leaving 10 bases between them. CDR3 bases: TGTGCCAGCAGCTTGAAAATAGCGCGCACAGATACGCAGTATTTT. Amino acids: CASSLKIARTDTQYF.

This clonotype was detected many times. This chain uses TRBV7-8 with TRBJ2-3; TRBD2 might be the D (6 bases). The CDR3 is made up of 15 amino acids. Germline assignment: CDR1 SGHVS and CDR2 FQNEAQ. V was cut by 4 bases and J by 0 bases, with 11 bases left in between. The CDR3 reads CASSSLAGSTDTQYF. CDR3 coding DNA: TGTGCCAGCAGCTCCCTGGCGGGGAGCACAGATACGCAGTATTTT.

This clonotype came up many times. In DNA form, the CDR3 reads TGTGCCAGCAGAAAGGGGCAGAGGGGTCAGCCCCAGCATTTT. This translates into CASRKGQRGQPQHF. The chain combines TRBV6-2 or TRBV6-3 with TRBJ1-5, with D perhaps matching TRBD1 (5 bases). The germline gives CDR1 MNHEY, CDR2 SVGEGT. CDR3 length equals 14 residues. Deletions cut 6 bases from V and 6 bases from J, with 15 bases between.

Ten or more counts support this clonotype. This chain uses TRBV4-1 with TRBJ2-1; D might be TRBD2 (5 bases). Germline V gene lookup returns CDR1 MGHRA and CDR2 YSYEKL. The V and J ends lost 5 bases and 5 bases respectively, with 13 bases between them. The CDR3 is 14 residues long. As DNA, the CDR3 is TGCGCCAGCAGCGGAGTAGAGGGCAACAATGAGCAGTTCTTC. Translated, it gives CASSGVEGNNEQFF.

This chain joins TRBV12-3 or TRBV12-4 and TRBJ2-5, with 13 bases that match TRBD2. The CDR3 consists of 16 residues. The V segment lost 4 bases and the J segment 3 bases; nucleotides outside the gene matches: 5. The DNA of the CDR3 is TGTGCCAGCAGTTCCCCCGGACTAGCGGGGGAAGAGACCCAGTACTTC. This translates into CASSSPGLAGEETQYF.

This clonotype was seen a few times. This CDR3 reads CATEELRDSLRGYTF. DNA for the CDR3: TGTGCCACCGAGGAACTGCGGGACAGTCTTCGGGGCTACACCTTC. The chain has TRBV6-2 or TRBV6-3 and TRBJ1-2; TRBD1 matches at 7 bases. With V trimmed by 10 bases and J by 8 bases, 19 bases remained unmatched. Germline V gene sequence: CDR1 MNHEY, CDR2 SVGEGT. CDR3 length: 15 residues.

This clonotype was detected ten times or more. The chain carries TRBV5-6 and TRBJ2-3, with unresolved D. CDR3 size: 16 residues. Trimming took 0 bases from V and 0 from J, leaving 11 bases between them. CDR1 is SGHDT and CDR2 is YYEEEE in the germline V gene. The CDR3 is CASSLVKRRSTDTQYF. For the CDR3, the DNA is TGTGCCAGCAGCTTGGTTAAGAGACGTAGCACAGATACGCAGTATTTT. Drawing the rest from reference TRBV5-6 and TRBJ2-3, the complete variable domain is DAGVTQSPTHLIKTRGQQVTLRCSPKSGHDTVSWYQQALGQGPQFIFQYYEEEERQRGNFPDRFSGHQFPNYSSELNVNALLLGDSALYLCASSLVKRRSTDTQYFGPGTRLTVL.

This chain's CDR3 is CAISERGQGNQPQHF. CDR3 nucleotide sequence: TGTGCCATCAGTGAGAGGGGGCAGGGTAATCAGCCCCAGCATTTT. The chain links TRBV10-3 to TRBJ1-5; 7 bases are a match to TRBD1. This CDR3 has 15 amino acids. V was pared by 2 bases and J by 4 bases, with 5 bases of the junction left unmatched. In germline, CDR1 is ENHRY, CDR2 SYGVKD.

This clonotype was picked up many times. The J gene is TRBJ1-5, the V gene TRBV7-9; no clear D gene. Trimming took 1 base from V and 3 from J, leaving 10 bases between them. This CDR3 region has 15 residues. Germline V gene sequence: CDR1 SEHNR, CDR2 FQNEAQ (reference sequence). The CDR3 here is CASSLGTGSNQPQHF. CDR3 in DNA: TGTGCCAGCAGCTTAGGGACGGGGTCCAATCAGCCCCAGCATTTT.

The table lists this clonotype with a few counts. A read error may explain this, as a much larger clone is one base away. V and J are TRBV7-9 and TRBJ2-6; no clear D gene. The CDR3 has 12 amino acids. Germline values: CDR1 SEHNR, CDR2 FQNEAQ (reference sequence). Trimming pared 7 bases from V and 0 bases from J, leaving 1 base between. Here the CDR3 reads CASNSGANVLTF. The CDR3 DNA is TGTGCCAGCAACTCTGGGGCCAACGTCCTGACTTTC.

This clonotype came up many times. This chain links TRBV21-1 with TRBJ2-1; TRBD1 is the table's D call and was not checked against the DNA. TRBV21-1 is recorded as a pseudogene. The CDR3 covers 15 residues. CDR3 protein: CASSKVRGGPCEQFF. The CDR3 DNA sequence: TGTGCCAGCAGCAAAGTTCGGGGGGGGCCGTGTGAGCAGTTCTTC.

At least ten counts were recorded for this clonotype. The chain uses TRBV12-3 or TRBV12-4 and TRBJ1-1, with 12 positions matching TRBD1. Losses at the gene ends were 6 bases for V and 7 bases for J; bases not matched to a gene: 15. This CDR3 is built from 17 residues. CDR3 bases: TGTGCCAGCAGCGCCAATCCGGGACAGGGGGCCGGGGGTGAAGCTTTCTTT. Translation gives CASSANPGQGAGGEAFF.

This clonotype was seen ten or more times. The rearrangement joins TRBV30 to TRBJ1-5; D unclear. This CDR3 contains 13 residues. V was cut by 7 bases and J by 3 bases, with 13 bases left in between. Germline V gives CDR1 GTSNPN, CDR2 SVGIG (reference sequence). The CDR3 loop reads CAFQREDNQPQHF. CDR3 in DNA: TGTGCCTTCCAAAGGGAGGACAATCAGCCCCAGCATTTT.

This clonotype was found many times. J is TRBJ2-7 and V is TRBV4-2; 11 positions agree with TRBD2. J gave up 4 bases and V 4 bases, and 6 bases lay outside the gene matches. This CDR3 spans 15 amino acids. Per the germline V gene, CDR1 is LGHNA and CDR2 is YNFKEQ. The CDR3 nucleotides are TGTGCCAGCAGCCCGCGGGGACTAGCGGAGTACGAGCAGTACTTC. This gives the protein CASSPRGLAEYEQYF.

This chain links TRBV11-2 with TRBJ2-5; 8 nucleotides match TRBD1. V was clipped by 3 bases and J by 1 base; unmatched bases: 4. The CDR3 consists of 15 residues. Germline lookup yields CDR1 SGHAT and CDR2 FQNNGV. The DNA for the CDR3 is TGTGCCAGCAGCTTTAACAGGGGGTTCCAAGAGACCCAGTACTTC. This codes for CASSFNRGFQETQYF.

This clonotype was seen many times. The chain has TRBV18 and TRBJ2-6; no definite D call. CDR1 KGHSH and CDR2 LQKENI come from the germline V gene. The V gene lost 6 bases and the J gene lost 1 base, with 4 bases spanning the gap. This CDR3 is 13 amino acids long. In DNA form, the CDR3 reads TGTGCCAGCTCGCAATCTGGGGCCAACGTCCTGACTTTC. This gives the protein CASSQSGANVLTF.

This clonotype was observed many times. One end of the junction fails to match germline, which may point to a read error. The chain joins TRBV18 to TRBJ2-7; 8 bases fit TRBD2. Germline values: CDR1 KGHSH, CDR2 LQKENI. The CDR3 spans 15 residues. The CDR3 nucleotides are TGTGCCAGCTCCCCACCCGGGACTAGTACCTACGAGCAGTACTTC. It translates to CASSPPGTSTYEQYF. Based on the CDR3 plus reference TRBV18 and TRBJ2-7, the full variable domain is NAGVMQNPRHLVRRRGQEARLRCSPMKGHSHVYWYRQLPEEGLKFMVYLQKENIIDESGMPKERFSAEFPKEGPSILRIQQVVRGDSAAYFCASSPPGTSTYEQYFGPGTRLTVT.

This clonotype was counted many times. This chain joins TRBV5-1 and TRBJ1-2; no clear D gene. The ends were cut back, 4 bases at V and 0 bases at J, with 16 bases in the middle. CDR1 SGHRS and CDR2 YFSETQ come from the germline V gene. The CDR3 length is 16 residues. For the CDR3, the DNA is TGCGCCAGCAGCCCGACAACGACATTAGCTAACTATGGCTACACCTTC. It codes for CASSPTTTLANYGYTF.

This clonotype appeared many times. V gene TRBV20-1 combines with J gene TRBJ1-5; TRBD1 might be the D (6 bases). Trimming pared 2 bases from V and 5 bases from J, leaving 28 bases between. The CDR3 is 19 amino acids. Germline-derived CDR1 and CDR2 are DFQATT and SNEGSKA (reference sequence). CDR3 nucleotides: TGCAGTGCTAGACCCGAACCACAACAGGGCTTAGGGTATTATCAGCCCCAGCATTTT. Residues: CSARPEPQQGLGYYQPQHF.

This clonotype has ten or more counts. The chain uses TRBV10-3 and TRBJ2-7; D is undetermined. The V and J ends lost 4 bases and 2 bases respectively, with 12 bases between them. The CDR3 contains 14 residues. The germline CDR1 and CDR2 sequences are ENHRY and SYGVKD. The CDR3 coding sequence is TGTGCCATCAGTGGGACGGAGACTCCCTACGAGCAGTACTTC. Amino acids: CAISGTETPYEQYF.

This clonotype has at least ten counts. The chain combines TRBV20-1 with TRBJ1-2; unclear D gene. Germline V gene lookup returns CDR1 DFQATT and CDR2 SNEGSKA (reference sequence). V was pared by 0 bases and J by 12 bases, with 11 bases between. The CDR3 loop spans 11 amino acids. DNA of the CDR3: TGCAGTGCTAGAGATTGGGCATCGGACACCTTC. It yields the protein CSARDWASDTF.

Many counts were recorded for this clonotype. The rearrangement joins TRBV9 to TRBJ1-6, with D unresolved. Per germline, CDR1 SGDLS and CDR2 YYNGEE. Trimming removed 3 bases at V and 5 bases at J, with 9 bases between. The CDR3 has 14 amino acids. CDR3 amino acids: CASSGRRDNSPLHF. The CDR3 bases are TGTGCCAGCAGCGGACGTAGGGATAATTCACCCCTCCACTTT.

This clonotype was counted many times. The J gene is TRBJ2-7, the V gene TRBV5-8, with 12 bases aligning to TRBD1. There are 15 residues in the CDR3. From germline, CDR1 is SGHTS and CDR2 YDEGEE. After removal of 2 bases from V and 6 bases from J, the junction contained 6 bases not matched to a gene. This chain's CDR3 is CASSFGDRGLREQYF. For the CDR3, the DNA is TGTGCCAGCAGCTTTGGGGACAGGGGGCTTCGCGAGCAGTACTTC.

This clonotype appeared many times. The chain joins TRBV7-2 to TRBJ2-1; the D gene is possibly TRBD1 (6 bases). Germline CDR1 SGHTA, CDR2 FQGNSA. Trimming left V 5 bases short and J 8 bases short, with 13 bases between. The CDR3 is 13 residues long. The CDR3 protein is CASSPPGAYEQFF. The CDR3 DNA sequence: TGTGCCAGCAGCCCACCAGGGGCATATGAGCAGTTCTTC.

This clonotype was picked up many times. V and J are TRBV15 and TRBJ2-1, with D unresolved. The germline V and J ends were trimmed by 4 bases and 9 bases, with 28 bases remaining between them. The CDR3 loop spans 18 amino acids. Germline V gene lookup returns CDR1 LNHNV and CDR2 YYDKDF (reference sequence). The CDR3 sequence: CATSTYQGGALATIEQFF. The CDR3 DNA sequence: TGTGCCACCAGCACCTATCAAGGCGGCGCGTTGGCGACCATTGAGCAGTTCTTC.

This clonotype occurred a few times. The V call is TRBV6-5, the J call TRBJ1-2; D not certain. Trimming cost V 0 bases and J 0 bases, with 14 bases left between them. This CDR3 is built from 17 residues. The germline CDR1 and CDR2 sequences are MNHEY and SVGAGI. CDR3 sequence (DNA): TGTGCCAGCAGTTACTCAGGGAACCCATTCCCTAACTATGGCTACACCTTC. It is translated as CASSYSGNPFPNYGYTF.

V usage is TRBV5-1 and J usage is TRBJ2-5; D uncertain. V was trimmed by 4 bases and J by 4 bases, leaving 17 bases between them. This CDR3 has 15 amino acids. Germline V gene data show CDR1 as SGHRS and CDR2 as YFSETQ. CDR3 region: CASSLTGSPGETQYF. The CDR3 DNA reads as TGCGCCAGCAGCCTTACCGGGTCACCGGGAGAGACCCAGTACTTC.

In this sample, this clonotype turned up many times. The chain carries TRBV12-3 or TRBV12-4 and TRBJ2-3; D is ambiguous. This CDR3 has 12 residues. V lost 6 bases to trimming and J lost 9 bases, with 13 bases between them. The CDR3 bases are TGTGCCAGCAGCCGACAAGGGATGACGCAGTATTTT. Amino acid sequence: CASSRQGMTQYF.

This clonotype has ten or more counts. The chain is built from TRBV27 and TRBJ2-7; 8 bases fit TRBD2. The germline CDR1 and CDR2 sequences are MNHEY and SMNVEV (reference sequence). Trimming removed 5 bases from V and 0 bases from J; junction bases left unmatched: 3. The CDR3 consists of 14 residues. The CDR3 protein is CASSLLAGSYEQYV. In DNA, the CDR3 is TGTGCCAGCAGTCTCCTAGCGGGCTCCTACGAGCAGTACGTC.